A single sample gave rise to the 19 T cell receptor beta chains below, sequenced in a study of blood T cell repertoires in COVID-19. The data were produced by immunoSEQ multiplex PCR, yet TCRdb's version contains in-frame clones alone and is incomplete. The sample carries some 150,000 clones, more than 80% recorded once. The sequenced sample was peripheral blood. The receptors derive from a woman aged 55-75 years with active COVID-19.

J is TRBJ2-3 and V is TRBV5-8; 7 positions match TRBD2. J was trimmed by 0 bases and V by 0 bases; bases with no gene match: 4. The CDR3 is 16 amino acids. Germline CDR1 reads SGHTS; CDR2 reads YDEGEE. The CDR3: CASSLDGSGSTDTQYF. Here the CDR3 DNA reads TGTGCCAGCAGCTTGGATGGTAGCGGGAGCACAGATACGCAGTATTTT.

CDR3 nucleotides: TGTGCCAGCAGCCGACAGGGACGGAACACTGAAGCTTTCTTT. Protein sequence: CASSRQGRNTEAFF. The chain employs TRBV5-8 and TRBJ1-1; 7 bases fit TRBD1. Germline V CDR1 and CDR2: SGHTS, YDEGEE. This CDR3 has 14 residues. The J segment lost 1 base and the V segment lost 4 bases, leaving 4 bases of the junction unmatched.

The chain's CDR3 is CASSSLKRRSRTDTQYF. The DNA for the CDR3 is TGTGCCAGCAGCTCCCTTAAGCGTCGTTCTCGCACAGATACGCAGTATTTT. V gene TRBV13 combines with J gene TRBJ2-3; D gene unclear. The CDR3 is 17 amino acids. CDR1 and CDR2 (germline): PRHDT, FYEKMQ (reference sequence). Trimming cost V 4 bases and J 1 base, with 18 bases left between them.

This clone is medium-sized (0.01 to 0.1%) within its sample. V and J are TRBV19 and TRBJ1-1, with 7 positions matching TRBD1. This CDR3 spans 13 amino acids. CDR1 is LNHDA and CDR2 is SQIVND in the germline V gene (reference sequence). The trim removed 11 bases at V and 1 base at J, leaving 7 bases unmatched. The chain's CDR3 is CAGRQGPNTEAFF. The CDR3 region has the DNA TGTGCCGGAAGACAGGGCCCGAACACTGAAGCTTTCTTT.

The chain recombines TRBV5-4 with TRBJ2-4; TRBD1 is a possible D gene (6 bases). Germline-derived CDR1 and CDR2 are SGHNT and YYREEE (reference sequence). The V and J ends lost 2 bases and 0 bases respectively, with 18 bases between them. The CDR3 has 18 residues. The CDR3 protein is CASSLAQDSLAAKNIQYF. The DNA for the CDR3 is TGTGCCAGCAGCTTAGCCCAGGACAGTTTAGCAGCCAAAAACATTCAGTACTTC.

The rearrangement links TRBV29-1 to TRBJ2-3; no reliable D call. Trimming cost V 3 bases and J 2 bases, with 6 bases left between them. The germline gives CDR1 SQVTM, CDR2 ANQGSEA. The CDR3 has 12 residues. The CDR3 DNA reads TGCAGCGTTGAGTCCAACACAGATACGCAGTATTTT. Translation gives CSVESNTDTQYF.

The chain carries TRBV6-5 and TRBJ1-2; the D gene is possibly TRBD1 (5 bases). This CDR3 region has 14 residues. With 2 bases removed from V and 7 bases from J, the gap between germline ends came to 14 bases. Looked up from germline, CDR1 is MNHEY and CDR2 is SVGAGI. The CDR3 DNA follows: TGTGCCAGCAGTTACGAAAGCCAGGGCAGTGGCTACACCTTC. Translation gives CASSYESQGSGYTF.

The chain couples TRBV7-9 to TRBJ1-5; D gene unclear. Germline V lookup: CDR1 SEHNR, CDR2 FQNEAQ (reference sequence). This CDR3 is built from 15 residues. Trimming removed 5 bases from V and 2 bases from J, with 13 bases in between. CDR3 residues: CASSPRGAGNQPQHF. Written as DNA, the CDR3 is TGTGCCAGCAGCCCACGGGGTGCGGGCAATCAGCCCCAGCATTTT.

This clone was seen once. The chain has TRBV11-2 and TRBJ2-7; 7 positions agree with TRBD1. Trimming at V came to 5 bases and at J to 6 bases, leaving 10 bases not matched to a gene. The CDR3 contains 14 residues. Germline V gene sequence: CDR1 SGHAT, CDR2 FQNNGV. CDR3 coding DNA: TGTGCCAGCAGCCCGGGACAGCGGCTCTTCGAGCAGTACTTC. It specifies CASSPGQRLFEQYF.

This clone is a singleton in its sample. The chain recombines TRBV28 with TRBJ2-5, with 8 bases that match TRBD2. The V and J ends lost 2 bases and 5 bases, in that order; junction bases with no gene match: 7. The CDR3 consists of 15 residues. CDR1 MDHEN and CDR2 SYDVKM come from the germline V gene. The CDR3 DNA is TGTGCCAGCAGTTTAGGGGGACTAGGGACGGAGACCCAGTACTTC. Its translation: CASSLGGLGTETQYF.

The CDR3 reads CASSMSLGQQETQYF. CDR3 DNA sequence: TGCGCCAGCAGCATGAGCCTGGGACAGCAAGAGACCCAGTACTTC. The genes are TRBV5-1 and TRBJ2-5; 7 nucleotides agree with TRBD1. With V trimmed by 4 bases and J by 2 bases, 8 bases remained unmatched. CDR1 is SGHRS and CDR2 is YFSETQ in the germline V gene. The CDR3 contains 15 residues.

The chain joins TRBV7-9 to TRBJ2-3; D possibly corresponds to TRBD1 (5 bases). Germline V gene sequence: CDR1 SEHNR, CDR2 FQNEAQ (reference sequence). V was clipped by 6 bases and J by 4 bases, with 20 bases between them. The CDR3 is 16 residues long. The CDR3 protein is CASRWGWGRAADTQYF. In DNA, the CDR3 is TGTGCCAGCAGGTGGGGTTGGGGCCGGGCCGCAGATACGCAGTATTTT.

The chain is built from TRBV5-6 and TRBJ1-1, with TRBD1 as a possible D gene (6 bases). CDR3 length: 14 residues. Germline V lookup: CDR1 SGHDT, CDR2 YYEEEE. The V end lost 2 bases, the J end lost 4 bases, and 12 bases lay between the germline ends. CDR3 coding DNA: TGTGCCAGCAGCTTCACCGGGACATTCACTGAAGCTTTCTTT. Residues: CASSFTGTFTEAFF.

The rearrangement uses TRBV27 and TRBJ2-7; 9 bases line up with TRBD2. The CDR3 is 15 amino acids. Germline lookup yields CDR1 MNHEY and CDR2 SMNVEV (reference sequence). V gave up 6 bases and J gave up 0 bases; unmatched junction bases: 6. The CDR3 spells CASRKAGGRSYEQYF. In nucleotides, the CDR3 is TGTGCCAGCAGGAAAGCGGGAGGCCGCTCCTACGAGCAGTACTTC.

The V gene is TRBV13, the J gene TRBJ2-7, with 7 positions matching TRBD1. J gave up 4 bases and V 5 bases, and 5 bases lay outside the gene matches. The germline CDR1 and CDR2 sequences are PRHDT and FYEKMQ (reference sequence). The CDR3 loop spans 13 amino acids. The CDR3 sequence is CASSRRTGYEQYF. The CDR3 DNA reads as TGTGCCAGCAGCCGGAGGACAGGATACGAGCAGTACTTC. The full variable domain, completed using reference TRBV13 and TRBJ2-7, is AAGVIQSPRHLIKEKRETATLKCYPIPRHDTVYWYQQGPGQDPQFLISFYEKMQSDKGSIPDRFSAQQFSDYHSELNMSSLELGDSALYFCASSRRTGYEQYFGPGTRLTVT.

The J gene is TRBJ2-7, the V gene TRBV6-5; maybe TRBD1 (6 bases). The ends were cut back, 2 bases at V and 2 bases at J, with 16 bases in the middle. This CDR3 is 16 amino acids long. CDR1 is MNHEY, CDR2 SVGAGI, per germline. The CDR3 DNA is TGTGCCAGCAGTTACGGCAATCCGGGACATACCTACGAGCAGTACTTC. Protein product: CASSYGNPGHTYEQYF.

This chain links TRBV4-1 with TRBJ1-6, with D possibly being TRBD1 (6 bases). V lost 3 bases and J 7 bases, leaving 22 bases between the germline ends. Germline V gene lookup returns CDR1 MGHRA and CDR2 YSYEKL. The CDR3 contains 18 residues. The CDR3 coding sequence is TGCGCCAGCAGCCATATAGGACAGCGCGGTAATCCCAATTCACCCCTCCACTTT. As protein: CASSHIGQRGNPNSPLHF.

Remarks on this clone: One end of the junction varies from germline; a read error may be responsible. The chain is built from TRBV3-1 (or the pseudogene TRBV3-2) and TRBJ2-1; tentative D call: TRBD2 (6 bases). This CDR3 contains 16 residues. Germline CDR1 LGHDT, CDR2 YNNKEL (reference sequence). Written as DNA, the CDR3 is TGTGCCAGCAGTCAAGGTGCCCCGGGACTCATCAATGAGCAGTTCTTC. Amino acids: CASSQGAPGLINEQFF.

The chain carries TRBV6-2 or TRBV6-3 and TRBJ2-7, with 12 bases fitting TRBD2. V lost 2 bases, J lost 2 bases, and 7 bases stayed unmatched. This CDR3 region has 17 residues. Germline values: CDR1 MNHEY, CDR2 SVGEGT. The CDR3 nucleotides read TGTGCCAGCAGTTACGGGGGGACTAGCGGGCCAACCTACGAGCAGTACTTC. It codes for CASSYGGTSGPTYEQYF.